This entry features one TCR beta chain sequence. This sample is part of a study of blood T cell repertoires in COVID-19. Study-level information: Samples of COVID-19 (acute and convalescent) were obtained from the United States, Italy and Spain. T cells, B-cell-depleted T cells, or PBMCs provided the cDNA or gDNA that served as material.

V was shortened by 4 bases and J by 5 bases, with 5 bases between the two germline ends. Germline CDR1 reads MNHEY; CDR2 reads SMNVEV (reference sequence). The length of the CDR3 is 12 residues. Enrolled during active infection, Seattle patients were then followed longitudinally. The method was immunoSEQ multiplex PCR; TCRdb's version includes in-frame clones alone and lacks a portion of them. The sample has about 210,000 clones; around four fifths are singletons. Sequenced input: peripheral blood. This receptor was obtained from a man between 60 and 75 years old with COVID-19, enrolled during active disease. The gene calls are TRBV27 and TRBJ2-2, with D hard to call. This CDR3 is CASSSQTGELFF. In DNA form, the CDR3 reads TGTGCCAGCAGTTCTCAGACCGGGGAGCTGTTTTTT.